This TCR beta chain derives from a study of blood T cell repertoires in COVID-19. In the source study's methods: Reference gene primer amplification yielded estimated nucleated cell counts. Profiling relied on immunoSEQ multiplex PCR, and the TCRdb table lists in-frame clones only, not all of them. For V, J and clone size, that table is used; D and trimming come from the DNA. The table has 150,000 to 200,000 clones, approximately 80% seen once. V was trimmed by 4 bases and J by 2 bases, leaving 16 bases between them. This CDR3 has 16 residues. Enrollees, about 18 to 89 years old, lived in approximately 25 US areas. Cohorts were determined from participant-reported clinical history.

The source of this sequence is a woman aged 55-69 years with acute COVID-19. Sample: PBMCs or T cells enriched from blood (not recorded which). The J gene is TRBJ2-3, the V gene TRBV23-1, with D possibly being TRBD1 (5 bases). TRBV23-1 is flagged as an ORF with uncertain function. The CDR3 sequence: CASSLRAGPITDTQYF. CDR3 in DNA: TGCGCCAGCAGTCTACGGGCAGGGCCAATCACAGATACGCAGTATTTT.